The 24 T cell receptor beta chains below come from one sample, sequenced in a study of human T cells and chemical hapten exposure. TCRdb called the RACE reads again in MiXCR, with one record for every CDR3 protein. The sample has about 68,000 distinct CDR3 sequences, 9.5% to 13% seen once. Time point specified: pre-sensitization, week 0. As for treatment: therapeutic diphenylcyclopropenone sensitization with weekly scalp DPC. This material consisted of whole blood, taken in connection with sensitization to the hapten diphenylcyclopropenone (DPC). Every receptor here comes from a woman aged 50 to 60 with alopecia areata. Some clones in this sample may be carry-over from other donors' samples.

The rearrangement uses TRBV12-3 or TRBV12-4 and TRBJ2-1, with a tentative D call TRBD2 (7 bases). The CDR3 loop spans 17 amino acids. The V gene lost 0 bases and the J gene lost 5 bases, with 17 bases spanning the gap. In DNA, the CDR3 is TGTGCCAGCAGTTTAGCGCTCTTTGCGGGGGACAACAATGAGCAGTTCTTC. Amino acids: CASSLALFAGDNNEQFF.

This clonotype was detected ten times or more. The chain carries TRBV5-1 and TRBJ1-2; TRBD1 agrees at 9 bases. V was pared by 4 bases and J by 4 bases, with 2 bases of the junction left unmatched. The CDR3 contains 13 residues. Germline CDR1 and CDR2: SGHRS and YFSETQ. The CDR3 sequence: CASSGTGSYGYTF. In DNA form, the CDR3 reads TGCGCCAGCAGCGGGACAGGGAGCTATGGCTACACCTTC.

The chain is built from TRBV20-1 and TRBJ2-3; 10 bases map to TRBD1. The junction had 14 bases not matched to a gene; V was cut back by 0 bases and J by 5 bases. CDR3 length equals 18 residues. Germline V CDR1 and CDR2: DFQATT, SNEGSKA (reference sequence). DNA of the CDR3: TGCAGTGCTAGAGATTATTCCGTCAAGGGGACAGGGGAAGATACGCAGTATTTT. Translation gives CSARDYSVKGTGEDTQYF.

This clonotype was counted many times. The gene calls are TRBV28 and TRBJ2-3; D gene unclear. CDR3 length equals 10 residues. V was pared by 4 bases and J by 6 bases, with 2 bases between. Germline V gives CDR1 MDHEN, CDR2 SYDVKM. The CDR3 region is CASSSDTQYF. The CDR3 region has the DNA TGTGCCAGCAGTTCCGATACGCAGTATTTT.

This clonotype was detected many times. The rearrangement joins TRBV20-1 to TRBJ2-2; weak D call: TRBD1 (5 bases). The CDR3 runs to 15 residues. Trimming pared 0 bases from V and 6 bases from J, leaving 14 bases between. Per germline, CDR1 DFQATT and CDR2 SNEGSKA (reference sequence). DNA for the CDR3: TGCAGTGCTAGAGATCAGGGAAGAAACCCCGGGGAGCTGTTTTTT. Its protein product is CSARDQGRNPGELFF.

This clonotype came up many times. V gene TRBV4-2 combines with J gene TRBJ1-1; possibly TRBD1 for D (6 bases). In germline, CDR1 is LGHNA, CDR2 YNFKEQ. CDR3 size: 14 residues. V lost 4 bases to trimming and J lost 0 bases, with 9 bases between them. CDR3 loop: CASSPDRLNTEAFF. DNA of the CDR3: TGTGCCAGCAGCCCGGACAGACTGAACACTGAAGCTTTCTTT.

Only a few counts were recorded for this clonotype. V is TRBV6-2 or TRBV6-3 and J is TRBJ2-7; D could derive from TRBD1 or TRBD2 (6 bases each). V lost 2 bases and J lost 6, with 17 bases in between. The germline gives CDR1 MNHEY, CDR2 SVGEGT. This CDR3 comprises 15 residues. CDR3 nucleotides: TGTGCCAGCAGTTACGGGGGGCCGCCACGAGTCGAGCAGTACTTC. The encoded protein is CASSYGGPPRVEQYF.

In its sample, this clonotype was seen many times. V is TRBV7-9 and J is TRBJ2-5, with 11 bases aligning to TRBD2. The germline gives CDR1 SEHNR, CDR2 FQNEAQ (reference sequence). With V trimmed by 5 bases and J by 1 base, 9 bases remained unmatched. CDR3 length: 17 amino acids. CDR3 protein: CASSPRLAGLLQETQYF. CDR3 bases: TGTGCCAGCAGCCCTAGACTAGCGGGGTTACTCCAAGAGACCCAGTACTTC.

This chain uses TRBV2 with TRBJ1-6; D is unclear. V lost 4 bases, J lost 10 bases, and 14 bases lay in between. The germline gives CDR1 SNHLY, CDR2 FYNNEI. The CDR3 length is 14 residues. CDR3 region: CASSGPGAGSPLHF. The DNA for the CDR3 is TGTGCCAGCAGTGGTCCAGGCGCAGGATCACCCCTCCACTTT. The full variable domain, its missing parts supplied by reference TRBV2 and TRBJ1-6, is EPEVTQTPSHQVTQMGQEVILRCVPISNHLYFYWYRQILGQKVEFLVSFYNNEISEKSEIFDDQFSVERPDGSNFTLKIRSTKLEDSAMYFCASSGPGAGSPLHFGNGTRLTVT.

V is TRBV27 and J is TRBJ2-1; D is ambiguous. Trimming pared 4 bases from V and 4 bases from J, leaving 17 bases between. CDR3 size: 16 residues. The V gene's germline CDR1 is MNHEY and CDR2 SMNVEV (reference sequence). The CDR3 spells CASSYRVQRTYNEQFF. The CDR3, as DNA: TGTGCCAGCAGTTATCGGGTCCAGCGCACATACAATGAGCAGTTCTTC.

The chain has TRBV20-1 and TRBJ1-2; maybe TRBD1 (5 bases). The germline gives CDR1 DFQATT, CDR2 SNEGSKA (reference sequence). This CDR3 is built from 15 residues. V gave up 3 bases and J gave up 6 bases, with 20 bases separating them. This CDR3 is CSASKGTLGGDGYTF. In nucleotides, the CDR3 is TGCAGTGCTAGCAAAGGGACCCTGGGAGGCGATGGCTACACCTTC.

This clonotype was detected ten times or more. The chain combines TRBV7-6 with TRBJ2-1; D call uncertain. CDR3 length: 18 amino acids. Between the trimmed V and J ends, which lost 5 bases and 0 bases, there was a span of 20 bases. Germline CDR1 SGHVS, CDR2 FNYEAQ. The CDR3 DNA sequence: TGTGCCAGCAGCCCAACCCCGTACACACGGAGCTCCTACAATGAGCAGTTCTTC. Translated: CASSPTPYTRSSYNEQFF.

This clonotype was seen only a few times. This sequence joins TRBV4-2 and TRBJ1-3; D not resolved. Trimming took off 2 bases at V and 1 base at J, with 6 bases between the two ends. The germline V gene encodes CDR1 LGHNA and CDR2 YNFKEQ. CDR3 length equals 14 residues. DNA for the CDR3: TGTGCCAGCAGCCAATCAGGATCTGGAAACACCATATATTTT. Translated, it gives CASSQSGSGNTIYF.

This clonotype was detected ten times or more. The chain uses TRBV10-1 and TRBJ2-7, with 7 bases fitting TRBD2. Unmatched junction bases numbered 5, after V lost 5 bases and J lost 1 base. Per germline, CDR1 WNHNN and CDR2 SYGVQD (reference sequence). The CDR3 runs to 14 residues. The CDR3 nucleotides are TGCGCCAGCAGTAGACTAGCTGGTTCCTACGAGCAGTACTTC. Translated, it gives CASSRLAGSYEQYF.

This clonotype was observed a handful of times. The CDR3 loop is CASSPGTAVSGANVLTF. The CDR3 bases are TGTGCCAGCAGCCCTGGGACGGCCGTCTCTGGGGCCAACGTCCTGACTTTC. The gene calls are TRBV7-6 and TRBJ2-6, with D possibly called TRBD1 or TRBD2 (5 bases each). The length of the CDR3 is 17 residues. CDR1 is SGHVS, CDR2 FNYEAQ, per germline. Trimming left V 5 bases short and J 0 bases short, with 14 bases between.

This chain joins TRBV28 and TRBJ2-1, with 10 bases that match TRBD2. V was pared by 6 bases and J by 2 bases, with 7 bases of the junction left unmatched. CDR3 length: 16 residues. CDR1 is MDHEN, CDR2 SYDVKM, per germline. In nucleotides, the CDR3 is TGTGCCAGCAGCACTTCCGGGACTAGCGCCTACAATGAGCAGTTCTTC. This encodes CASSTSGTSAYNEQFF.

The J gene is TRBJ2-3, the V gene TRBV5-1; D might be TRBD1 (5 bases). Germline values: CDR1 SGHRS, CDR2 YFSETQ. Trimming removed 9 bases from V and 0 bases from J, with 20 bases in between. This CDR3 is 16 amino acids long. Here the CDR3 reads CATRTQPDTSTDTQYF. The CDR3, as DNA: TGCGCCACCCGCACTCAGCCGGACACTAGCACAGATACGCAGTATTTT.

This clonotype showed up many times. This chain joins TRBV7-8 and TRBJ2-7; tentatively, D is TRBD1 (6 bases). The V gene lost 5 bases and the J gene lost 5 bases, with 16 bases spanning the gap. Germline values: CDR1 SGHVS, CDR2 FQNEAQ. There are 14 residues in the CDR3. The CDR3 here is CASSPRTASHEQYF. CDR3 DNA: TGTGCCAGCAGCCCTAGGACAGCCAGCCACGAGCAGTACTTC.

At least ten counts were recorded for this clonotype. The genes are TRBV2 and TRBJ2-3, with TRBD2 matching over 11 bases. V lost 2 bases and J lost 6; bases outside the gene matches: 13. Germline loops: CDR1 SNHLY, CDR2 FYNNEI. The CDR3 is 18 residues long. In DNA, the CDR3 is TGTGCCAGCAGTGAACGTGTTCTCCTAGCGGGGGGAGTCGATACGCAGTATTTT. Amino acid sequence: CASSERVLLAGGVDTQYF.

This clonotype appeared many times. The rearrangement uses TRBV14 and TRBJ1-1; 7 positions match TRBD1. The CDR3 covers 16 residues. Germline assignment: CDR1 SGHDN and CDR2 FVKESK. J was trimmed by 4 bases and V by 2 bases; bases with no gene match: 10. CDR3 DNA: TGTGCCAGCAGCCAAAGTGGGCGACAGGGCGGCACTGAAGCTTTCTTT. Translation: CASSQSGRQGGTEAFF.

This rearrangement joins TRBV20-1 to TRBJ1-1; maybe TRBD1 (5 bases). The CDR3 covers 14 residues. The germline CDR1 and CDR2 sequences are DFQATT and SNEGSKA (reference sequence). V lost 4 bases and J 2 bases, leaving 14 bases between the germline ends. CDR3 amino acids: CSATETVPNTEAFF. The DNA of the CDR3 is TGCAGTGCTACAGAGACAGTTCCTAACACTGAAGCTTTCTTT.

There are many counts of this clonotype. V gene TRBV29-1 combines with J gene TRBJ1-2; TRBD1 agrees at 8 bases. The CDR3 runs 14 residues. V lost 5 bases, J lost 3 bases, and 8 bases stayed unmatched. Germline V gene lookup returns CDR1 SQVTM and CDR2 ANQGSEA. In nucleotides, the CDR3 is TGCAGCGTTCCCAAGACAGGGGCTGACTATGGCTACACCTTC. Its protein is CSVPKTGADYGYTF.

The V and J genes are TRBV4-3 and TRBJ1-5; no reliable D call. Trimming took 0 bases from V and 3 from J, leaving 3 bases between them. This CDR3 region has 13 residues. From germline, CDR1 is LGHNA and CDR2 YSLEER. The chain's CDR3 is CASSQETNQPQHF. CDR3 coding DNA: TGCGCCAGCAGCCAAGAAACCAATCAGCCCCAGCATTTT.

The chain joins TRBV13 to TRBJ1-1, with 7 bases that match TRBD1. Trimming removed 0 bases from V and 1 base from J; junction bases left unmatched: 2. Germline CDR1 PRHDT, CDR2 FYEKMQ (reference sequence). The CDR3 covers 15 residues. The CDR3: CASSLGGGWNTEAFF. The CDR3 DNA sequence: TGTGCCAGCAGCTTAGGAGGGGGCTGGAACACTGAAGCTTTCTTT. The full variable domain, completed using reference TRBV13 and TRBJ1-1, is AAGVIQSPRHLIKEKRETATLKCYPIPRHDTVYWYQQGPGQDPQFLISFYEKMQSDKGSIPDRFSAQQFSDYHSELNMSSLELGDSALYFCASSLGGGWNTEAFFGQGTRLTVV.